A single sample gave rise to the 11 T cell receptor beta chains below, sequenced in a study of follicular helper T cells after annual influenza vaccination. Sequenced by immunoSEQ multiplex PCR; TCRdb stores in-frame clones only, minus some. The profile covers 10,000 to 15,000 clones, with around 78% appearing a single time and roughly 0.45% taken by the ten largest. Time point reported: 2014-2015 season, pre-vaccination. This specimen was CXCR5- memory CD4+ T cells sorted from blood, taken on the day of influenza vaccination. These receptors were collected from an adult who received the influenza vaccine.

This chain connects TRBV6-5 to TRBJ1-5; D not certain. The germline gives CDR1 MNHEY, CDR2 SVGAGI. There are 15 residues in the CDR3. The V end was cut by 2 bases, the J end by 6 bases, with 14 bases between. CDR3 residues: CASSYEGYLTQPQHF. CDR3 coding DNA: TGTGCCAGCAGTTACGAAGGGTACCTTACTCAGCCCCAGCATTTT.

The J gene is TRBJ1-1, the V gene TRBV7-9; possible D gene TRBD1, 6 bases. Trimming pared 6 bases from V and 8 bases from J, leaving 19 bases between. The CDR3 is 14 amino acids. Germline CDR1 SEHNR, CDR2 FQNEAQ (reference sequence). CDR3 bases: TGTGCCAGCAGTTTGGCCCAACAACAGGGCGAAGCTTTCTTT. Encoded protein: CASSLAQQQGEAFF.

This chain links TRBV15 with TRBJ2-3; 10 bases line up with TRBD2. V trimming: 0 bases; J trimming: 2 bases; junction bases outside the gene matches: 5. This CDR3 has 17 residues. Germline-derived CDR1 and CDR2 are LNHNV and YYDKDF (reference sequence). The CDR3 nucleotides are TGTGCCACCAGCAGAGATGCTAGCGGGGGATACACAGATACGCAGTATTTT. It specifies CATSRDASGGYTDTQYF.

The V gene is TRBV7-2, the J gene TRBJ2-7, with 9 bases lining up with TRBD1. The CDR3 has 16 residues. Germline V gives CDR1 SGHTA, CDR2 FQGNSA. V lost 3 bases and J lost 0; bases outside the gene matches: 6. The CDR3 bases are TGTGCCAGCAGCTTCGACAGGGGGAGAAGCTCCTACGAGCAGTACTTC. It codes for CASSFDRGRSSYEQYF.

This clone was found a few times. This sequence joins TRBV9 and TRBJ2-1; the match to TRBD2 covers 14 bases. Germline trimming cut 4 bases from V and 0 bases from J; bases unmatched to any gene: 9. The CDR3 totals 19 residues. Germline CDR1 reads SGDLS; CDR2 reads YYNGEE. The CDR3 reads CASSRTSGGSQSSYNEQFF. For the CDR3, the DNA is TGTGCCAGCAGCCGGACTAGCGGGGGGTCCCAAAGCTCCTACAATGAGCAGTTCTTC.

In DNA, the CDR3 is TGTGCCAGCAGAGGGAGTGCGACAGGGAACTATGGCTACACCTTC. It translates to CASRGSATGNYGYTF. The V gene is TRBV6-5, the J gene TRBJ1-2, with 7 bases identical to TRBD1. V shed 6 bases, J shed 2 bases, and the junction held 9 bases outside the gene matches. The CDR3 has 15 amino acids. Germline CDR1 is MNHEY and CDR2 is SVGAGI.

The chain's CDR3 is CAISTLDTQYF. CDR3 nucleotide sequence: TGTGCCATCAGTACCCTGGATACGCAGTATTTT. The rearrangement joins TRBV10-3 to TRBJ2-3; no firm D call. The germline V and J ends were trimmed by 5 bases and 6 bases, with 6 bases remaining between them. Germline loops: CDR1 ENHRY, CDR2 SYGVKD. The CDR3 length is 11 residues.

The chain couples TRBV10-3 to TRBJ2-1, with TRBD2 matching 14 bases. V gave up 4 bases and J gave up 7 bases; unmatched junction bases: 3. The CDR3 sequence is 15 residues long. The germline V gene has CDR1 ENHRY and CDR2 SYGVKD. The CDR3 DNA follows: TGTGCCATCAGTGTGACTAGCGGGGGGGTAAATGAGCAGTTCTTC. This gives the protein CAISVTSGGVNEQFF.

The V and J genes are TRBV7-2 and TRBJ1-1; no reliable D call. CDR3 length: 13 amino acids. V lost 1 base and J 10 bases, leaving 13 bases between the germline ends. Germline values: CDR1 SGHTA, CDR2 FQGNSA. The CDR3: CASSLESPGRAFF. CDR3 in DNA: TGTGCCAGCAGCTTAGAAAGCCCCGGTAGAGCTTTCTTT.

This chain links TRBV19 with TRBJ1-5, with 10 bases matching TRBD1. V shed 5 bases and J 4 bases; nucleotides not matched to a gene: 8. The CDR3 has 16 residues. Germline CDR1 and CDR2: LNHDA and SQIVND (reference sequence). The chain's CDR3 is CASSGRDRGLNQPQHF. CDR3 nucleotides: TGTGCCAGTAGTGGCCGGGACAGGGGCCTAAATCAGCCCCAGCATTTT.

Written as DNA, the CDR3 is TGTGCCAGCAGCTTATGGACCTCCTACGAGCAGTACTTC. Protein: CASSLWTSYEQYF. The V call is TRBV11-3, the J call TRBJ2-7; D not resolved. Germline values: CDR1 SGHNT, CDR2 YENEEA. Trimming took off 2 bases at V and 0 bases at J, with 5 bases between the two ends. The CDR3 sequence is 13 residues long. The full variable domain, completed using reference TRBV11-3 and TRBJ2-7, is EAGVVQSPRYKIIEKKQPVAFWCNPISGHNTLYWYLQNLGQGPELLIRYENEEAVDDSQLPKDRFSAERLKGVDSTLKIQPAELGDSAVYLCASSLWTSYEQYFGPGTRLTVT.